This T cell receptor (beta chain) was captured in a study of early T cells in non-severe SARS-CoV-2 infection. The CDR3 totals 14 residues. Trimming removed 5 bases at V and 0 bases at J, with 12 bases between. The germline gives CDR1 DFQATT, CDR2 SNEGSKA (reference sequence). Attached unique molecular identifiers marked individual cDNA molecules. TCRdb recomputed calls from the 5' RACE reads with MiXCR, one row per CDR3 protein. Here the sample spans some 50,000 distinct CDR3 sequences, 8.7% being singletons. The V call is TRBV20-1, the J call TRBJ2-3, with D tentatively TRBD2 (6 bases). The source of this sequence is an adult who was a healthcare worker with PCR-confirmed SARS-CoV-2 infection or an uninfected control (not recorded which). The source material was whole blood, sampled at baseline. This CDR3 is CSAVNGGSTDTQYF. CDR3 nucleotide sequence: TGCAGTGCTGTAAACGGAGGGAGCACAGATACGCAGTATTTT.